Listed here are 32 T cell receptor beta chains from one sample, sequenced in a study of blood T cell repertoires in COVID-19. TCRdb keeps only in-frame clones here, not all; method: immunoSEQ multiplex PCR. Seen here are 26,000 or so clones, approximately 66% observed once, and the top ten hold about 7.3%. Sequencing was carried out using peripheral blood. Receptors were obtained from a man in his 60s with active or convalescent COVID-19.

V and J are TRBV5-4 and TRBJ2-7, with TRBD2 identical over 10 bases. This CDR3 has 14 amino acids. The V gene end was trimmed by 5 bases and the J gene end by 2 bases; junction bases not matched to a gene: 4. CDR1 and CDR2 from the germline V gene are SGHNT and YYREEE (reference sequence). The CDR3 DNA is TGTGCCAGCAGGATAGCGGGAGGTGCCTACGAGCAGTACTTC. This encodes CASRIAGGAYEQYF. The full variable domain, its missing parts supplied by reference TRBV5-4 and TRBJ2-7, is ETGVTQSPTHLIKTRGQQVTLRCSSQSGHNTVSWYQQALGQGPQFIFQYYREEENGRGNFPPRFSGLQFPNYSSELNVNALELDDSALYLCASRIAGGAYEQYFGPGTRLTVT.

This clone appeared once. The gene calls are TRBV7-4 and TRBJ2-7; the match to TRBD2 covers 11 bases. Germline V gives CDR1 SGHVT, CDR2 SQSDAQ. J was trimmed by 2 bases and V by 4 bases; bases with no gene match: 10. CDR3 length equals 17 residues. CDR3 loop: CASSSIPGTSGAYEQYF. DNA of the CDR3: TGTGCCAGCAGCTCAATTCCCGGGACTAGCGGAGCCTACGAGCAGTACTTC.

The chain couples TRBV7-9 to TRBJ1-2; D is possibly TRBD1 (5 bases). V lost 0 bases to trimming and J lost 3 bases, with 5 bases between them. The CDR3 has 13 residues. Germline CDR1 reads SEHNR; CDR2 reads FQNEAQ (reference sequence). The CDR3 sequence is CASSLATDYGYTF. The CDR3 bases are TGTGCCAGCAGCTTAGCGACAGACTATGGCTACACCTTC. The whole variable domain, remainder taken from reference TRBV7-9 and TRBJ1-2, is DTGVSQNPRHKITKRGQNVTFRCDPISEHNRLYWYRQTLGQGPEFLTYFQNEAQLEKSRLLSDRFSAERPKGSFSTLEIQRTEQGDSAMYLCASSLATDYGYTFGSGTRLTVV.

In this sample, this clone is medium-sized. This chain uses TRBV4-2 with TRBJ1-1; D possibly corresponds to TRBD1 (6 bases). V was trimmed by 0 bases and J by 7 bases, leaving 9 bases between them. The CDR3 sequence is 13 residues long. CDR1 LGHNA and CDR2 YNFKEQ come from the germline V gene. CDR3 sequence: CASSQEGAREAFF. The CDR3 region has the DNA TGTGCCAGCAGCCAAGAGGGGGCTCGTGAAGCTTTCTTT.

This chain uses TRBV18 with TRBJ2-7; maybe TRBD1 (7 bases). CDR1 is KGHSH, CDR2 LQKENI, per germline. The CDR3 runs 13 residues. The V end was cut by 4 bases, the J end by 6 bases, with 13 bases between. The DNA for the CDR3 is TGTGCCAGCTCACGCGGGACAGAACTCGAGCAGTACTTC. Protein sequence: CASSRGTELEQYF.

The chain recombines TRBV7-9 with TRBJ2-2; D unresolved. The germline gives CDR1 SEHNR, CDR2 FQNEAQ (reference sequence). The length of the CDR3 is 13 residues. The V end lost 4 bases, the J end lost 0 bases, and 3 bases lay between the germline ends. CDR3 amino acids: CASSSSNTGELFF. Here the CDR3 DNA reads TGTGCCAGCAGCTCGTCGAACACCGGGGAGCTGTTTTTT.

The CDR3 bases are TGCGCCAGCAGCCCCCAGGGGCTCAACTATGGCTACACCTTC. It yields the protein CASSPQGLNYGYTF. The chain recombines TRBV4-1 with TRBJ1-2, with a tentative D call TRBD1 (6 bases). CDR1 and CDR2 from the germline V gene are MGHRA and YSYEKL. With 4 bases removed from V and 2 bases from J, the gap between germline ends came to 11 bases. The CDR3 extends over 14 amino acids.

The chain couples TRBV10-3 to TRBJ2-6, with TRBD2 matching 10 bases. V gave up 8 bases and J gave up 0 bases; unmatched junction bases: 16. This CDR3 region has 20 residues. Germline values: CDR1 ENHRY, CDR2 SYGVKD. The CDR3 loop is CAIPHRTSGIPPSGANVLTF. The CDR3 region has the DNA TGTGCCATCCCCCATAGAACTAGCGGGATACCCCCCTCTGGGGCCAACGTCCTGACTTTC.

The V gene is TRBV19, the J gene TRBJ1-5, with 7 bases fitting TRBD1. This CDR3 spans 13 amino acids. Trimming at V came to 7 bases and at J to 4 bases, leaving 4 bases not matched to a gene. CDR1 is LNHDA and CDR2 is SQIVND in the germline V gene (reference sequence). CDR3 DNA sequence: TGTGCCAGTACCCTGACAGGGAATCAGCCCCAGCATTTT. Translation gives CASTLTGNQPQHF.

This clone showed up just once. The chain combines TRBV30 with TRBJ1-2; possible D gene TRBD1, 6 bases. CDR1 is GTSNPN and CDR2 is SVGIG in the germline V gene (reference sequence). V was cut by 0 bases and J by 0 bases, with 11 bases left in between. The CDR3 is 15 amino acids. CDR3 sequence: CAWSVYGGPNYGYTF. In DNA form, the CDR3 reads TGTGCCTGGAGTGTTTACGGGGGGCCTAACTATGGCTACACCTTC.

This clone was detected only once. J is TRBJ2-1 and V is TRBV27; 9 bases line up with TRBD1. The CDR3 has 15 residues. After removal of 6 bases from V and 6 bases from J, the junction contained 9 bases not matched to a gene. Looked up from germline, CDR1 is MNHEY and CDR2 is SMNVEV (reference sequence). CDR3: CASRAHGTGLNEQFF. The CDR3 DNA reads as TGTGCCAGCAGAGCGCACGGGACAGGGCTCAATGAGCAGTTCTTC.

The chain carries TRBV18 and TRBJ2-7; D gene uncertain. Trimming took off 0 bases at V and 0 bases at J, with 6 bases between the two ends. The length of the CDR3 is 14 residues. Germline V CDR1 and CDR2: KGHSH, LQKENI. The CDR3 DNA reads TGTGCCAGCTCACCACCGGCAGGCTCCTACGAGCAGTACTTC. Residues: CASSPPAGSYEQYF.

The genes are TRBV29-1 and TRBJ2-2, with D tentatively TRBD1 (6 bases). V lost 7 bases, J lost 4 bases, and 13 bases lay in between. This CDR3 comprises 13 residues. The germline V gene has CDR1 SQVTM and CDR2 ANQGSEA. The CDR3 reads CSAVQGATGELFF. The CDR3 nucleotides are TGCAGCGCCGTACAGGGTGCCACCGGGGAGCTGTTTTTT.

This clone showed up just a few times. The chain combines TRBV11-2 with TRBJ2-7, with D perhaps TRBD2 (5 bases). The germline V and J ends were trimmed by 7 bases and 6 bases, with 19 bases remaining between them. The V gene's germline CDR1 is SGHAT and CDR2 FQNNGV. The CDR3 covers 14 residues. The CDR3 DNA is TGTGCCAGCACGGACCGGAGGAAAGGGCGCGAGCAGTACTTC. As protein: CASTDRRKGREQYF.

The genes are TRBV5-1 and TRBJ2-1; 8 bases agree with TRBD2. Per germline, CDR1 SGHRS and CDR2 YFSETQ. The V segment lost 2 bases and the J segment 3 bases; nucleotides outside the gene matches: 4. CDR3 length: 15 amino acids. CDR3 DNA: TGCGCCAGCAGCTTCGCACTAGCGGACTACAATGAGCAGTTCTTC. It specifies CASSFALADYNEQFF.

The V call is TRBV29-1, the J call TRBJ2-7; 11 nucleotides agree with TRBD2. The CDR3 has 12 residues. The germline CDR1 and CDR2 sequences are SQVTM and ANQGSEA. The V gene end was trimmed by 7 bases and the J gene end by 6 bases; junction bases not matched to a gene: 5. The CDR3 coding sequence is TGCAGCGGGGTAGCGGGGGGGCCCGAGCAGTACTTC. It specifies CSGVAGGPEQYF.

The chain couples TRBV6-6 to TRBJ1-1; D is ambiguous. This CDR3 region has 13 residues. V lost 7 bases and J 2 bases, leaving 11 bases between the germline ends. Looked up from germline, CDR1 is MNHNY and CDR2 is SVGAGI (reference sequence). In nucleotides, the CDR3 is TGTGCCAGCACCCTGGGCATCAACACTGAAGCTTTCTTT. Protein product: CASTLGINTEAFF.

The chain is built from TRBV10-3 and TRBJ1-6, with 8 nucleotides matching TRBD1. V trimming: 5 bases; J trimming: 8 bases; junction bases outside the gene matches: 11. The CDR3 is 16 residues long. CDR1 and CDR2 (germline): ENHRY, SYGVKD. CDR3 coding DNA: TGTGCCATCAGTTATCAGCCGGACAGGGCTGATTCACCCCTCCACTTT. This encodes CAISYQPDRADSPLHF.

The CDR3 DNA follows: TGTGCCAGCAGTACCCGGGACAGGGGGCAGGGTGGCTACACCTTC. As protein: CASSTRDRGQGGYTF. The chain employs TRBV27 and TRBJ1-2, with 12 bases lining up with TRBD1. Germline loops: CDR1 MNHEY, CDR2 SMNVEV (reference sequence). This CDR3 comprises 15 residues. Trimming removed 5 bases from V and 7 bases from J; junction bases left unmatched: 8.

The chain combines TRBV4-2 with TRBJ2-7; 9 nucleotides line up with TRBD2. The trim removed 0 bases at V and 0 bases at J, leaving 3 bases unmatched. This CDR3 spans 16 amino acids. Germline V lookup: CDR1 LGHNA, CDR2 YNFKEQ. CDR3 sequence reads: CASSQDASGISYEQYF. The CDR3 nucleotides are TGTGCCAGCAGCCAAGACGCTAGCGGGATCTCCTACGAGCAGTACTTC.

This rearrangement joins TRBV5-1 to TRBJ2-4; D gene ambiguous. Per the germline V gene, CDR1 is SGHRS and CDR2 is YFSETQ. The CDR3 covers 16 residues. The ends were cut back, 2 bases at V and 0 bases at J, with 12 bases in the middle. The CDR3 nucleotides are TGCGCCAGCAGCTTACCTTTATCCGGAGCCAAAAACATTCAGTACTTC. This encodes CASSLPLSGAKNIQYF.

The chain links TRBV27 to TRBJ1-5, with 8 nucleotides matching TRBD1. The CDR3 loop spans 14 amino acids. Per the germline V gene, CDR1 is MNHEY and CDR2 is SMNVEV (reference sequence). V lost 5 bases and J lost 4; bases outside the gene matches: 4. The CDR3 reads CASSRTGPNQPQHF. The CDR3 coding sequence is TGTGCCAGCAGTAGGACAGGGCCTAATCAGCCCCAGCATTTT.

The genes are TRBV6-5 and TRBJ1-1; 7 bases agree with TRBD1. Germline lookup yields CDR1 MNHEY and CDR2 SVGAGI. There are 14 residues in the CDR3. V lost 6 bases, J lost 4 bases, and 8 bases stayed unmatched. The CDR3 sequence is CASSYRGLGTEAFF. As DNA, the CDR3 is TGTGCCAGCAGCTACAGGGGACTAGGCACTGAAGCTTTCTTT.

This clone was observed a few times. CDR3 amino acids: CASKNSGTGAYNEQFF. CDR3 sequence (DNA): TGTGCCAGCAAGAATTCCGGGACAGGGGCCTACAATGAGCAGTTCTTC. The chain uses TRBV2 and TRBJ2-1; 10 bases line up with TRBD1. Losses at the gene ends were 7 bases for V and 2 bases for J; bases not matched to a gene: 8. The CDR3 sequence is 16 residues long. Germline CDR1 reads SNHLY; CDR2 reads FYNNEI.

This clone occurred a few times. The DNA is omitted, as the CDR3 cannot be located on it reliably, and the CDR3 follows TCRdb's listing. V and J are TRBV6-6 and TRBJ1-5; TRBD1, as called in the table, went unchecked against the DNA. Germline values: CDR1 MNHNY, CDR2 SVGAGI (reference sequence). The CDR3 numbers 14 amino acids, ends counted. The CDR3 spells CASSFGPGGQPQHF.

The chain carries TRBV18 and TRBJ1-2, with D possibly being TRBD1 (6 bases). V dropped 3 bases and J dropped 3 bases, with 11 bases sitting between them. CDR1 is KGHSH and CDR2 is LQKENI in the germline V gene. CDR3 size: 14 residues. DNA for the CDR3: TGTGCCAGCTCACCCGGGGGGCCGCACTATGGCTACACCTTC. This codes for CASSPGGPHYGYTF.

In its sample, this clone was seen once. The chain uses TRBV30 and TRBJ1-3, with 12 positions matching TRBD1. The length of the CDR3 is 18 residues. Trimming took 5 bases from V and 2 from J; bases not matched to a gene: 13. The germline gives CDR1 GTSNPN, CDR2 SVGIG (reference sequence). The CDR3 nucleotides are TGTGCCTGGGGAATCCGGGACAGGGGGCGCGTAGCTGGAAACACCATATATTTT. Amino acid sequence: CAWGIRDRGRVAGNTIYF. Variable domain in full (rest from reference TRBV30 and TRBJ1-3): SQTIHQWPATLVQPVGSPLSLECTVEGTSNPNLYWYRQAAGRGLQLLFYSVGIGQISSEVPQNLSASRPQDRQFILSSKKLLLSDSGFYLCAWGIRDRGRVAGNTIYFGEGSWLTVV.

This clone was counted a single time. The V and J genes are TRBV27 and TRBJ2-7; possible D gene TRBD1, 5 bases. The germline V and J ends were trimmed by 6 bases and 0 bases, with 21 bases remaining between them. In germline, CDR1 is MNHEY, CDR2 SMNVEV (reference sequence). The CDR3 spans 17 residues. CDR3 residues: CASSQKTSAGPSYEQYF. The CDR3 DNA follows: TGTGCCAGCAGCCAAAAAACATCGGCAGGGCCCTCCTACGAGCAGTACTTC.

CDR3 bases: TGCGCCAGCAGCCAAGGGACTAGCGACAACATTCAGTACTTC. It specifies CASSQGTSDNIQYF. This chain joins TRBV4-1 and TRBJ2-4, with 9 positions matching TRBD2. CDR1 is MGHRA and CDR2 is YSYEKL in the germline V gene. CDR3 size: 14 residues. Trimming at V came to 1 base and at J to 7 bases, leaving 2 bases not matched to a gene.

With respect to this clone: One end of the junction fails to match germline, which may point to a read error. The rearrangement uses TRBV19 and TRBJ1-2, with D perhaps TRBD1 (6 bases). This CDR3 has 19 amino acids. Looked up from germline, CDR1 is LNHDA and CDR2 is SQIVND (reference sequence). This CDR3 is CASRGAFGQNSSMDRWPKF. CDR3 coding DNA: TGTGCCAGTCGGGGGGCTTTTGGCCAAAACTCGTCTATGGATCGGTGGCCAAAGTTC.

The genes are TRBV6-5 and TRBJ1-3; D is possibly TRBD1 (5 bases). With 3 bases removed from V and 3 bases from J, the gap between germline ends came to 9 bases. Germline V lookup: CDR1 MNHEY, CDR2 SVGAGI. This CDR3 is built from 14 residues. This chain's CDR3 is CASSYWQGGNTIYF. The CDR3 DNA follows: TGTGCCAGCAGTTATTGGCAGGGTGGAAACACCATATATTTT.

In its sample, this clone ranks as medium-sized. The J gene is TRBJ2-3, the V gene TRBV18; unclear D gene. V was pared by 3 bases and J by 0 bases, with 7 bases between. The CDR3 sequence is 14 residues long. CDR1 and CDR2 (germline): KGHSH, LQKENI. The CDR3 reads CASSPLPSTDTQYF. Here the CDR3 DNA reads TGTGCCAGCTCACCCCTCCCTAGCACAGATACGCAGTATTTT.